The clone carrying this TCR beta chain was seen repeatedly, ten times or more. Its antigen is unknown. The read stops 3 residues short of the end of the CDR3; the missing end is completed from the germline J gene. Libraries were prepared by immunoSEQ multiplex PCR; TCRdb keeps only in-frame clonotypes and omits some of them. The specimen has 26,000 or so clones, none found just once. This CDR3 region has 15 residues. With V trimmed by 5 bases and J by 4 bases, 10 bases remained unmatched. Germline lookup yields CDR1 MNHEY and CDR2 SVGEGT. This record comes from a study of T cell clonality in common variable immunodeficiency. Study-wide results and limits: Common variable immunodeficiency TCR beta sequences reportedly had fewer deletions and N-nucleotide insertions.

Sequenced sample: peripheral blood mononuclear cells. This TCR came from a human donor with common variable immunodeficiency. This chain joins TRBV6-2 or TRBV6-3 and TRBJ1-1; 7 bases align to TRBD1. CDR3 DNA, as far as it was read: TGTGCCAGCAGTAGAGCATCGGCAGGGGGCACTGAA. Its protein product is CASSRASAGGTE. The CDR3 reads in full as CASSRASAGGTEAFF.